Described below is a single T cell receptor beta chain sequence and its context. Its antigen is as yet unknown. This sample is part of a study of cytomegalovirus exposure and HLA in healthy donors. Study-wide points: TCR beta sequences reportedly predicted most subjects' HLA-A and HLA-B alleles accurately. Across donors, sequencing depth was assumed by presence/absence analyses to be roughly uniform.

The PCR made use of 60 Vbeta and 13 Jbeta primers. Clones were sequenced by immunoSEQ multiplex PCR, and TCRdb holds only the in-frame ones, with some missing. The table shows 130,000 or so clones, with about 74% occurring only once. This CDR3 is 15 amino acids long. V dropped 5 bases and J dropped 2 bases, with 14 bases sitting between them. Per germline, CDR1 SGHTA and CDR2 FQGNSA. The sample consisted of PBMCs. V is TRBV7-2 and J is TRBJ2-3, with D possibly being TRBD2 (5 bases). The clonotype was recovered from a man younger than 40 in good health and CMV-seronegative. CDR3 nucleotide sequence: TGTGCCAGCAGCCCCTTGGACTTTCACACAGATACGCAGTATTTT. Amino acid sequence: CASSPLDFHTDTQYF.